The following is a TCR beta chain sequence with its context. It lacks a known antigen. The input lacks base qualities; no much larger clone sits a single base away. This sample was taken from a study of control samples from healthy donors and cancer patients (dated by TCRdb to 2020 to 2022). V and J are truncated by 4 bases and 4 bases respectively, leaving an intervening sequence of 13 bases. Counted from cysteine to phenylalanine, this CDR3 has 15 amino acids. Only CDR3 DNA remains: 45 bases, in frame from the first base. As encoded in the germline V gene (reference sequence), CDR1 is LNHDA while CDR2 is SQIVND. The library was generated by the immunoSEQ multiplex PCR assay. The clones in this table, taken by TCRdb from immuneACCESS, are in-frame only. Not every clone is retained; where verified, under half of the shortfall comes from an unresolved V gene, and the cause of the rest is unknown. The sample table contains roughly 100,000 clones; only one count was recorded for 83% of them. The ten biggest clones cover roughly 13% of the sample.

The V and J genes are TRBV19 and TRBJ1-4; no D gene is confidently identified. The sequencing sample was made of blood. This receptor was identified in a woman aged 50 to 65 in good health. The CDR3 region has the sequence CASSNRPPRNEKLFF. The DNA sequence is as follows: TGTGCCAGTAGTAACAGACCTCCTCGTAATGAAAAACTGTTTTTT.